This record concerns one T cell receptor beta chain sequence. With 8 bases clipped from V and 3 bases from J, the junction kept 9 bases outside the gene matches. CDR3 size: 14 residues. Germline CDR1 SGHVS, CDR2 FQNEAQ. It was into CD45RA+ naive and CD45RA-negative memory subsets that the CD4+ cells were split. The data stem from a study of shared clonotypes between healthy human individuals. The data were produced by immunoSEQ multiplex PCR, yet TCRdb's version contains in-frame clones alone and is incomplete. The table lists approximately 1,000,000 clones, 60% to 85% of them singletons. This sequence joins TRBV7-8 and TRBJ2-7; 8 positions agree with TRBD1. The sequence came from a man aged 18 to 30 in good health. Some clones in this sample may be carry-over from other donors' samples. Sequenced: memory CD4+ T cells from PBMCs. Described subset: CD45RA-negative fraction. CDR3 in DNA: TGTGCCAGCGGAGTGTCAGGGGGCGGCTACGAGCAGTACTTC. The encoded protein is CASGVSGGGYEQYF.